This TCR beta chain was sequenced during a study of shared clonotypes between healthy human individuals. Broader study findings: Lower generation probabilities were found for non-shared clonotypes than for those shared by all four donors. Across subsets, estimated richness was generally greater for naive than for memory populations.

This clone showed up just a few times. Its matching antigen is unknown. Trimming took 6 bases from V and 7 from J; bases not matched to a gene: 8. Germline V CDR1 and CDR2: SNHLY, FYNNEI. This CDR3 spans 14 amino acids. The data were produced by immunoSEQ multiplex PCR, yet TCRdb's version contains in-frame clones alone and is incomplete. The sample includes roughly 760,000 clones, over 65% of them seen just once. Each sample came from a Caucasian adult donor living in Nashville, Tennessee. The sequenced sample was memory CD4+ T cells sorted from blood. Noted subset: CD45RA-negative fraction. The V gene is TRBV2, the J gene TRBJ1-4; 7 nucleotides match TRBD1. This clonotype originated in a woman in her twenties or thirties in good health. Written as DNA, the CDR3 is TGTGCCAGCAGCAAGGGGGCGTTAAGTGAAAAACTGTTTTTT. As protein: CASSKGALSEKLFF. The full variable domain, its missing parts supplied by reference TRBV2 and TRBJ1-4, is EPEVTQTPSHQVTQMGQEVILRCVPISNHLYFYWYRQILGQKVEFLVSFYNNEISEKSEIFDDQFSVERPDGSNFTLKIRSTKLEDSAMYFCASSKGALSEKLFFGSGTQLSVL.